These 21 T cell receptor beta chains were sequenced from one sample in a study of cytomegalovirus exposure and HLA in healthy donors. The PCR made use of 60 Vbeta and 13 Jbeta primers. Generated by immunoSEQ multiplex PCR, the TCRdb table keeps only in-frame clones and is missing some. The sample lists about 200,000 clones; around four fifths were seen once. Input material: PBMCs. These receptors all stem from a woman between 35 and 50 years old in good health and CMV-seronegative.

This clone was observed a single time. This rearrangement joins TRBV30 to TRBJ1-3; the match to TRBD1 covers 9 bases. CDR3 size: 16 residues. The V and J ends lost 2 bases and 4 bases, in that order; junction bases with no gene match: 9. Germline V CDR1 and CDR2: GTSNPN, SVGIG (reference sequence). The CDR3 bases are TGTGCCTGGAGTTGGGGGCCAACAGGGGGCGGAAACACCATATATTTT. Amino acid sequence: CAWSWGPTGGGNTIYF.

The chain uses TRBV4-2 and TRBJ1-5, with 7 bases that match TRBD1. The CDR3 is 15 residues long. Per the germline V gene, CDR1 is LGHNA and CDR2 is YNFKEQ. V dropped 0 bases and J dropped 8; count of bases not matched to a gene: 7. DNA for the CDR3: TGTGCCAGCAGCCAAGATTACAGGGGTCGGGAGCCCCAGCATTTT. Encoded protein: CASSQDYRGREPQHF.

The J gene is TRBJ2-1, the V gene TRBV19; TRBD2 matches 13 bases. V lost 10 bases and J lost 7; bases outside the gene matches: 10. The CDR3 is 15 amino acids. Germline V gives CDR1 LNHDA, CDR2 SQIVND (reference sequence). The DNA for the CDR3 is TGTGCCACCCGCGGGACTAGCGGGATTACAAATGAGCAGTTCTTC. Its translation: CATRGTSGITNEQFF.

CDR3 DNA: TGTGCCAGCACCAAGGAGGGCTACACCTTC. Protein sequence: CASTKEGYTF. The rearrangement joins TRBV7-2 to TRBJ1-2; D not certain. The CDR3 covers 10 residues. The germline V gene encodes CDR1 SGHTA and CDR2 FQGNSA. Trimming shortened V by 7 bases and J by 8 bases, and 8 bases separated the two germline ends. The whole variable domain, filled in from reference TRBV7-2 and TRBJ1-2, reads GAGVSQSPSNKVTEKGKDVELRCDPISGHTALYWYRQSLGQGLEFLIYFQGNSAPDKSGLPSDRFSAERTGGSVSTLTIQRTQQEDSAVYLCASTKEGYTFGSGTRLTVV.

The chain joins TRBV19 to TRBJ2-7; no clear D gene. V was clipped by 5 bases and J by 2 bases, with 13 bases between them. The length of the CDR3 is 14 residues. Germline CDR1 and CDR2: LNHDA and SQIVND (reference sequence). The CDR3 sequence is CASSVTVVAYEQYF. The CDR3 bases are TGTGCCAGTAGTGTTACGGTCGTAGCCTACGAGCAGTACTTC.

This rearrangement joins TRBV6-5 to TRBJ1-5; D is possibly TRBD1 (6 bases). This CDR3 comprises 14 residues. Looked up from germline, CDR1 is MNHEY and CDR2 is SVGAGI. Trimming left V 5 bases short and J 2 bases short, with 10 bases between. In DNA, the CDR3 is TGTGCCAGCAGTACCCCAGGGGGCAATCAGCCCCAGCATTTT. Protein: CASSTPGGNQPQHF.

This clone has just one count. V gene TRBV7-9 combines with J gene TRBJ1-1; 9 nucleotides agree with TRBD1. The CDR3 loop spans 15 amino acids. J was trimmed by 1 base and V by 4 bases; bases with no gene match: 4. Germline assignment: CDR1 SEHNR and CDR2 FQNEAQ (reference sequence). The CDR3: CASSYPGQGNTEAFF. For the CDR3, the DNA is TGTGCCAGCAGCTACCCGGGACAGGGGAACACTGAAGCTTTCTTT.

This clone has a handful of counts. The gene calls are TRBV7-6 and TRBJ2-3; maybe TRBD2 (5 bases). Trimming pared 3 bases from V and 0 bases from J, leaving 19 bases between. The CDR3 runs 18 residues. Germline V gene data show CDR1 as SGHVS and CDR2 as FNYEAQ. The CDR3 DNA follows: TGTGCCAGCAGCTTGCGGAGGCCAAGCGGAACTAGCACAGATACGCAGTATTTT. This gives the protein CASSLRRPSGTSTDTQYF.

The chain employs TRBV30 and TRBJ1-2, with 7 bases that match TRBD1. The junction had 6 bases not matched to a gene; V was cut back by 3 bases and J by 2 bases. Germline CDR1 GTSNPN, CDR2 SVGIG (reference sequence). The CDR3 contains 14 residues. CDR3 sequence reads: CAWRLRGANYGYTF. In DNA, the CDR3 is TGTGCCTGGAGGCTCAGGGGGGCGAACTATGGCTACACCTTC.

This sequence joins TRBV11-2 and TRBJ2-3, with TRBD1 matching 7 bases. Trimming removed 1 base from V and 3 bases from J; junction bases left unmatched: 7. In germline, CDR1 is SGHAT, CDR2 FQNNGV. The CDR3 covers 16 residues. CDR3 amino acids: CASSLGQGIGTDTQYF. The DNA of the CDR3 is TGTGCCAGCAGCTTAGGACAGGGCATAGGGACAGATACGCAGTATTTT.

This chain connects TRBV7-6 to TRBJ1-1; TRBD1 matches 10 bases. Germline V lookup: CDR1 SGHVS, CDR2 FNYEAQ. J gave up 6 bases and V 4 bases, and 5 bases lay outside the gene matches. CDR3 length equals 14 residues. The CDR3 spells CASSSGTGAAEAFF. In nucleotides, the CDR3 is TGTGCCAGCAGCTCCGGGACAGGGGCGGCTGAAGCTTTCTTT.

The chain joins TRBV29-1 to TRBJ2-7; 12 bases are shared with TRBD1. The CDR3 has 13 residues. CDR1 SQVTM and CDR2 ANQGSEA come from the germline V gene. V shed 6 bases and J 6 bases; nucleotides not matched to a gene: 6. The CDR3 nucleotides are TGCAGCGTGACCGGGACAGGGGGCTCCGAGCAGTACTTC. Protein product: CSVTGTGGSEQYF.

This sequence joins TRBV19 and TRBJ1-1; perhaps TRBD1 as D (5 bases). The V end lost 7 bases, the J end lost 1 base, and 10 bases lay between the germline ends. This CDR3 contains 13 residues. From germline, CDR1 is LNHDA and CDR2 SQIVND (reference sequence). CDR3 residues: CASTPRGNTEAFF. The CDR3 DNA reads as TGTGCCAGTACCCCTAGGGGGAACACTGAAGCTTTCTTT. Full variable domain (outside the CDR3, taken from reference TRBV19 and TRBJ1-1): DGGITQSPKYLFRKEGQNVTLSCEQNLNHDAMYWYRQDPGQGLRLIYYSQIVNDFQKGDIAEGYSVSREKKESFPLTVTSAQKNPTAFYLCASTPRGNTEAFFGQGTRLTVV.

The gene calls are TRBV10-3 and TRBJ1-1, with unresolved D. The ends were cut back, 4 bases at V and 5 bases at J, with 11 bases in the middle. The CDR3 consists of 13 residues. Looked up from germline, CDR1 is ENHRY and CDR2 is SYGVKD. In nucleotides, the CDR3 is TGTGCCATCAGTGTCGACGGGGAGACTGAAGCTTTCTTT. Translation gives CAISVDGETEAFF.

The chain recombines TRBV25-1 with TRBJ2-2; TRBD2 agrees at 7 bases. There are 14 residues in the CDR3. Germline trimming cut 8 bases from V and 7 bases from J; bases unmatched to any gene: 10. Germline values: CDR1 MGHDK, CDR2 SYGVNS. CDR3 residues: CASCSRTSRGELFF. Here the CDR3 DNA reads TGTGCCAGCTGCTCCCGGACTAGTCGCGGGGAGCTGTTTTTT.

This clone was seen more than once but under ten times. The rearrangement links TRBV11-1 to TRBJ2-3; weak D call: TRBD2 (5 bases). The CDR3 is 16 residues long. Germline values: CDR1 SGHAT, CDR2 FQDESV (reference sequence). Deletions cut 0 bases from V and 0 bases from J, with 10 bases between. CDR3 sequence reads: CASSLASGGSTDTQYF. The CDR3 DNA is TGTGCCAGCAGCTTAGCTTCGGGCGGGAGCACAGATACGCAGTATTTT. The variable domain in full, completed from reference TRBV11-1 and TRBJ2-3, reads EAEVAQSPRYKITEKSQAVAFWCDPISGHATLYWYRQILGQGPELLVQFQDESVVDDSQLPKDRFSAERLKGVDSTLKIQPAELGDSAMYLCASSLASGGSTDTQYFGPGTRLTVL.

The rearrangement joins TRBV25-1 to TRBJ2-3; TRBD1 matches at 9 bases. CDR3 length equals 16 residues. Per the germline V gene, CDR1 is MGHDK and CDR2 is SYGVNS. The ends lost 3 bases at V and 4 bases at J; junction bases unmatched: 8. CDR3 residues: CASSEGGQGGPDTQYF. The CDR3 nucleotides are TGTGCCAGCAGTGAGGGGGGACAGGGAGGCCCAGATACGCAGTATTTT.

CDR3 sequence reads: CASSLVAGQGFVSNQPQHF. In DNA form, the CDR3 reads TGTGCCAGCAGCTTAGTGGCGGGACAGGGATTCGTTAGCAATCAGCCCCAGCATTTT. The chain is built from TRBV7-2 and TRBJ1-5; 9 bases agree with TRBD1. The V gene's germline CDR1 is SGHTA and CDR2 FQGNSA. The CDR3 is 19 residues long. Trimming removed 1 base from V and 0 bases from J; junction bases left unmatched: 10.

The chain couples TRBV28 to TRBJ2-7; maybe TRBD1 (5 bases). V was pared by 5 bases and J by 2 bases, with 13 bases between. CDR1 is MDHEN, CDR2 SYDVKM, per germline. CDR3 length equals 14 residues. The CDR3 sequence: CASSDQQVPYEQYV. The CDR3 DNA reads as TGTGCCAGCAGTGACCAACAGGTACCCTACGAGCAGTACGTC.

This clone has just one count. The sample holds other DNA sequences that translate to the same CDR3. The chain has TRBV18 and TRBJ1-5; TRBD1 agrees at 9 bases. CDR1 and CDR2 (germline): KGHSH, LQKENI. Trimming cost V 2 bases and J 4 bases; bases outside gene matches: 0. This CDR3 is 14 amino acids long. Here the CDR3 DNA reads TGTGCCAGCTCACCAGGACAGGGGAATCAGCCCCAGCATTTT. Translation: CASSPGQGNQPQHF.

The chain employs TRBV6-1 and TRBJ2-5; D is possibly TRBD2 (7 bases). CDR1 is MNHNS and CDR2 is SASEGT in the germline V gene. The CDR3 contains 15 residues. Trimming stripped 2 bases from V and 1 base from J, with 11 bases between. CDR3 in DNA: TGTGCCAGCAGTGAATCCGGGGGGCGCCAAGAGACCCAGTACTTC. Its protein is CASSESGGRQETQYF.